This T cell receptor (beta chain) was found in a study of early T cells in non-severe SARS-CoV-2 infection. Study-level information: Sequencing of unsorted whole blood was done on bulk RNA, leaving chains unpaired. Overall study findings and caveats: A preference for anti-spike CD8 responses marked VDJdb matching, which missed private and CD4 specificities.

On this clonotype itself: Its specificity is not known.

The TCR library protocol attached unique molecular identifiers to the individual cDNA molecules. TCRdb recomputed calls from the 5' RACE reads with MiXCR, one row per CDR3 protein. The sample contains 98,000 or so distinct CDR3 sequences, approximately 11% of which appear only once. Per the germline V gene, CDR1 is SEHNR and CDR2 is FQNEAQ (reference sequence). This CDR3 has 17 residues. J gave up 2 bases and V 5 bases, and 9 bases lay outside the gene matches. The clonotype was recovered from an adult who was a healthcare worker with PCR-confirmed SARS-CoV-2 infection or an uninfected control (not recorded which). The sequenced sample consisted of whole blood. The chain couples TRBV7-9 to TRBJ2-2; 9 bases match TRBD2. The CDR3 coding sequence is TGTGCCAGCAGCCCAGCCGGGCTAGCGGGAAACACCGGGGAGCTGTTTTTT. Translation gives CASSPAGLAGNTGELFF.